These 2 T cell receptor beta chains were all obtained from the same sample, sequenced in a study of tumor-infiltrating lymphocytes in primary liver carcinoma. Total RNA (approximately 500 ng) served as template for TCR beta cDNA synthesis primed by a constant-region primer. Libraries of TCR beta came from three nested multiplex PCR rounds with slightly modified ARM-PCR. Both of the initial two PCR rounds ran for roughly 11 cycles and employed TRBV1-TRBV30 forward primers alongside a C-beta reverse primer. TCRdb reprocessed the multiplex PCR reads via MiXCR and lists one record per CDR3 protein. This table has about 20,000 distinct CDR3 sequences, roughly 79% appearing once. RNA and DNA were co-extracted from approximately 20-30 mg of unsorted bulk tissue. Sequencing was done on a sample of liver tumor tissue from sampling region 4. Stated subset: tumor region T4, right-lateral pole. The receptors come from a woman aged 30 to 39 with primary liver carcinoma and hepatitis B virus infection.

On this clonotype: Relative to the germline gene, one junction end is altered; a read error may explain this. The chain couples TRBV5-4 to TRBJ1-3; D unresolved. The germline gives CDR1 SGHNT, CDR2 YYREEE (reference sequence). The CDR3 totals 14 residues. The CDR3 loop reads CPSSRTEPGNTIYF. DNA for the CDR3: TGTCCCAGCAGTCGCACTGAGCCTGGAAACACCATATATTTT. Combining the CDR3 with reference TRBV5-4 and TRBJ1-3 gives the whole variable domain ETGVTQSPTHLIKTRGQQVTLRCSSQSGHNTVSWYQQALGQGPQFIFQYYREEENGRGNFPPRFSGLQFPNYSSELNVNALELDDSALYLCPSSRTEPGNTIYFGEGSWLTVV.

As regards this clonotype: Just one base apart from a much larger clone, this may be a read error. The genes are TRBV19 and TRBJ2-2, with unresolved D. The CDR3 extends over 14 amino acids. Deletions cut 4 bases from V and 4 bases from J, with 10 bases between. Per the germline V gene, CDR1 is LNHDA and CDR2 is SQIVND (reference sequence). The CDR3 reads CASSNRRITGELFF. In DNA form, the CDR3 reads TGTGCCAGTAGTAACCGTAGGATCACCGGGGAGCTGTTTTTT.